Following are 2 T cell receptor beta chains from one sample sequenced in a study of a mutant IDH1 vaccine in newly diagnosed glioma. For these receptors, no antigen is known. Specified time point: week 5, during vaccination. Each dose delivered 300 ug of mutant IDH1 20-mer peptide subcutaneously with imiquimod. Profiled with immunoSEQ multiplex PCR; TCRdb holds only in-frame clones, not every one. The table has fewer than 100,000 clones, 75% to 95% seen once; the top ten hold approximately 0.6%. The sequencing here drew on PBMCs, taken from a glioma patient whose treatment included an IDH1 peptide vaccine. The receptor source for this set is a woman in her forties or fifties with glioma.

CDR3 DNA sequence: TGTGCCAGCAGCGCCGGTAGCGGAGGGTTATACAATGAGCAGTTCTTC. It codes for CASSAGSGGLYNEQFF. The V call is TRBV9, the J call TRBJ2-1; D may be TRBD2 (6 bases). The V gene's germline CDR1 is SGDLS and CDR2 YYNGEE. The CDR3 spans 16 residues. Trimming left V 3 bases short and J 4 bases short, with 17 bases between.

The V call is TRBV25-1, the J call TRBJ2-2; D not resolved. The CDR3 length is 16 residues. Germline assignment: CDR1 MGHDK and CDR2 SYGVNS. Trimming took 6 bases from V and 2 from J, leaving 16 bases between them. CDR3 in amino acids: CASRAKGFLNTGELFF. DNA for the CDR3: TGTGCCAGCAGGGCAAAGGGATTTTTAAACACCGGGGAGCTGTTTTTT.